This TCR beta chain emerged from a study of OX40 agonist ivuxolimab in advanced cancers. Across the whole study: Patients' therapy was ivuxolimab, an antibody that acts as an agonist of OX40 (CD134). General observations from the study: In a subset of nonresponders, normalized T-cell clonal expansion was also low. Relative to CD4+ cells, CD8+ T cells on average had more expanded clones.

Using immunoSEQ multiplex PCR, the repertoire was profiled, and TCRdb retains in-frame clones only, with some absent. Among around 46,000 clones listed, roughly 85% were seen once. Germline lookup yields CDR1 KGHSH and CDR2 LQKENI. Trimming removed 3 bases at V and 4 bases at J, with 13 bases between. This CDR3 has 15 residues. Note on this clone: Its antigen is currently unknown.

The sample in question was CD4+ or CD8+ T cells sorted from blood, obtained in a trial of the OX40 agonist ivuxolimab. The V gene is TRBV18, the J gene TRBJ2-1, with a tentative D call TRBD1 (6 bases). The receptor's source is an adult with an advanced solid tumor such as melanoma, head and neck, liver or kidney cancer. The CDR3 reads CASSPTAGTYNEQFF. The CDR3, as DNA: TGTGCCAGCTCACCCACAGCCGGGACATACAATGAGCAGTTCTTC.